This T cell receptor beta chain was sequenced for a study of blood T cell repertoires in COVID-19 (dated by TCRdb to the early 2020s). About the investigation overall: Samples covering the acute and convalescent phases of COVID-19 were provided by collaborators in the United States, Italy and Spain. The prospective study material was composed of cDNA or gDNA derived from T cells, B-cell-depleted T cells, or PBMCs. A de-identified subject ID, COVID-19 status, age in years and sex were almost always included in the sample metadata. The dataset comprised deeply sampled blood TCRbeta repertoires from subjects exposed to, actively infected with, or recovered from COVID-19. The repertoires were made available in a free public database intended to serve as a resource for research on the immune response to SARS-CoV-2. HLA class I and class II types, where available, came from metadata supplied by the sample provider rather than from assay-based typing. The samples were drawn from two sources: the first 160 participants of the ongoing ImmuneRACE study, and over 950 subjects contributed by 6 global collaborators.

TCRbeta CDR3 regions were amplified from genomic DNA by means of the immunoSEQ Assay, a bias-controlled multiplex PCR. The authors' pipeline ran thus. The number of nucleated cells in each sample was estimated from the amplification of reference gene primers within the assay. Sequence reads were collapsed and filtered to measure the absolute abundance of every unique TCRbeta CDR3 rearrangement. Productive Simpson clonality was computed per sample as the square root of Simpson's diversity index over productive rearrangements. TCRdb took over this immuneACCESS table, retaining in-frame rearrangements with V and J assigned. Such tables are incomplete; in checked studies, under half of the missing clones stem from an unresolved V gene, and the remainder is unexplained. For V, J and clone size, that table is used; D and trimming come from the DNA. The sample records roughly 150,000 clones, roughly 80% of which are singletons. The leading ten clones occupy roughly 0.56% of the sample.

General conclusions and limits of the study: How much clinical and demographic metadata was included differed by source and by participant, and the metadata was provided uncurated.

Trimming accounts for 3 bases at V and 3 bases at J, while the number of junction bases matched to no gene is 4. CDR1 KGHSH and CDR2 LQKENI were looked up in the germline V gene. Inclusive of the bounding cysteine and phenylalanine, the CDR3 is 14 residues long. The read is trimmed to its CDR3 DNA, 42 bases read in frame from base 1. As to this clone: Its antigen is not yet known. The input lacks base qualities; no much larger clone sits a single base away.

Whole blood was collected in K2EDTA tubes by collaborating institutions according to the institutions' own protocols. For TCRbeta analysis, collaborators shipped samples in one of three forms: frozen whole blood, isolated PBMCs, or DNA extracted from either of those sample types. This TCR derives from a man aged 55 to 69 with acute or convalescent COVID-19. The receptor chain draws on TRBV18 and TRBJ2-5, and TRBD2 matches 7 of the central bases. The sample consisted of peripheral blood. The CDR3 reads as follows: CASSPLAEKETQYF. In nucleotides, the sequence is TGTGCCAGCTCACCCCTAGCGGAAAAAGAGACCCAGTACTTC.